These 15 T cell receptor beta chains originate from one sample sequenced in a study of regulatory T cells in long-lasting Graves disease. Time point noted: persistent/refractory GD, antithyroid drugs over 5 years with positive TRAb. Isolated PBMC RNA provided the starting material for the TCR library. Arm-PCR of CDR3 regions and iRepertoire HTBI primers were the basis on which TCR beta libraries were built. Each CDR3 protein is one row after TCRdb ran MiXCR on the multiplex PCR reads. The table lists about 470,000 distinct CDR3 sequences, 20% to 25% of them singletons, with about 7% in the top ten. The source was peripheral blood mononuclear cells (PBMCs), collected when the disease was refractory, from a patient treated with antithyroid drugs. These receptors were collected from a female donor with Graves disease.

On this clonotype: A clone one base away is much larger, so this may be a read error. The final CDR3 position lacks the conserved phenylalanine or tryptophan, pointing to a likely read error. The chain combines TRBV6-1 with TRBJ1-2, with D possibly TRBD1 on 5 matching bases. The V gene lost 1 base and the J gene lost 4 bases, with 13 bases spanning the gap. The CDR3 loop spans 15 amino acids. CDR1 is MNHNS and CDR2 is SASEGT in the germline V gene. CDR3 nucleotides: TGTGCCAGCAGTGAAGGAATGACAGCCGTCTATGGCTACACCCTC. Protein product: CASSEGMTAVYGYTL.

This clonotype showed up just a few times. This chain connects TRBV28 to TRBJ1-4, with D possibly being TRBD1 (5 bases). The germline V gene has CDR1 MDHEN and CDR2 SYDVKM. Trimming stripped 6 bases from V and 7 bases from J, with 15 bases between. The CDR3 length is 14 residues. The DNA for the CDR3 is TGTGCCAGCAGAGCCCAAGGGGCGGGTGAAAAACTGTTTTTT. Its protein is CASRAQGAGEKLFF.

This clonotype appeared many times. The V call is TRBV28, the J call TRBJ1-4, with D maybe TRBD1 (6 bases). The germline V gene encodes CDR1 MDHEN and CDR2 SYDVKM. Trimming removed 8 bases at V and 0 bases at J, with 13 bases between. The length of the CDR3 is 15 residues. The CDR3 DNA sequence: TGTGCCAGCTACCCCGGACAGCCAACTAATGAAAAACTGTTTTTT. It codes for CASYPGQPTNEKLFF.

The chain couples TRBV19 to TRBJ1-2; D gene ambiguous. With 5 bases removed from V and 0 bases from J, the gap between germline ends came to 16 bases. Looked up from germline, CDR1 is LNHDA and CDR2 is SQIVND (reference sequence). The length of the CDR3 is 16 residues. The CDR3 reads CASSAPYGPTNYGYTF. CDR3 bases: TGTGCCAGTAGTGCCCCTTATGGGCCGACTAACTATGGCTACACCTTC.

This chain uses TRBV11-2 with TRBJ2-5; TRBD1 matches 8 bases. TRBJ2-1 matches the DNA end more closely, so the J call is doubtful. The CDR3 contains 15 residues. Germline V gene sequence: CDR1 SGHAT, CDR2 FQNNGV. The CDR3, as DNA: TGTGCCAGCAGCCCGGGACAGGTAAAAGTCGGTGAGCAGTTCTTC. Translating gives CASSPGQVKVGEQFF.

This clonotype appeared many times. The J gene is TRBJ2-5, the V gene TRBV6-2 or TRBV6-3, with D unresolved. Germline V gives CDR1 MNHEY, CDR2 SVGEGT. The CDR3 length is 14 residues. Between the trimmed V and J ends, which lost 1 base and 2 bases, there was a span of 8 bases. CDR3 region: CASSYLRVQETQYF. CDR3 in DNA: TGTGCCAGCAGTTACTTAAGGGTACAAGAGACCCAGTACTTC.

CDR3 sequence reads: CASSIRGVEEQYF. The CDR3 coding sequence is TGTGCCAGTAGTATAAGGGGGGTGGAGGAGCAGTACTTC. The chain combines TRBV19 with TRBJ2-7; D might be TRBD1 or TRBD2, each matching 6 bases. This CDR3 spans 13 amino acids. CDR1 is LNHDA, CDR2 SQIVND, per germline (reference sequence). Trimming pared 2 bases from V and 7 bases from J, leaving 12 bases between.

This clonotype has at least ten counts. CDR3 sequence reads: CASSLTGSRYEQYF. The CDR3 DNA is TGTGCCAGCAGTTTGACCGGGTCCCGCTACGAGCAGTACTTC. The chain uses TRBV28 and TRBJ2-7, with unresolved D. There are 14 residues in the CDR3. V was trimmed by 3 bases and J by 3 bases, leaving 12 bases between them. Germline V gives CDR1 MDHEN, CDR2 SYDVKM.

The J gene is TRBJ2-7, the V gene TRBV18, with D perhaps TRBD2 (7 bases). In germline, CDR1 is KGHSH, CDR2 LQKENI. V gave up 1 base and J gave up 3 bases, with 10 bases separating them. The CDR3 contains 14 residues. CDR3 in amino acids: CASSPHREGYEQYF. CDR3 sequence (DNA): TGTGCCAGCTCACCACACAGGGAGGGCTACGAGCAGTACTTC.

This clonotype was found many times. One end of the junction does not line up with germline, which may come from a read error. The chain has TRBV5-1 and TRBJ1-1; the D is unclear. Germline values: CDR1 SGHRS, CDR2 YFSETQ. This CDR3 spans 13 amino acids. The CDR3 DNA follows: TGTGCCAGCAGTTTGTACATGAACACTGAAGCTTTCTTT. Its translation is CASSLYMNTEAFF. Full variable domain (missing parts from reference TRBV5-1 and TRBJ1-1): KAGVTQTPRYLIKTRGQQVTLSCSPISGHRSVSWYQQTPGQGLQFLFEYFSETQRNKGNFPGRFSGRQFSNSRSEMNVSTLELGDSALYLCASSLYMNTEAFFGQGTRLTVV.

V usage is TRBV12-3 or TRBV12-4 and J usage is TRBJ2-7; D not certain. V shed 5 bases and J shed 5 bases, with 7 bases lying between them. This CDR3 has 11 amino acids. Here the CDR3 reads CASSISNEQYF. Written as DNA, the CDR3 is TGTGCCAGCAGTATATCGAACGAGCAGTACTTC.

This chain links TRBV30 with TRBJ2-7, with 10 bases matching TRBD2. Germline V gene sequence: CDR1 GTSNPN, CDR2 SVGIG (reference sequence). This CDR3 comprises 13 residues. Trimming took 7 bases from V and 3 from J; bases not matched to a gene: 6. The CDR3 DNA sequence: TGTGCCTCCTCTAGCGGGAGTTACTACGAGCAGTACTTC. Protein: CASSSGSYYEQYF.

The sample holds many counts of this clonotype. This chain links TRBV7-2 with TRBJ1-2, with 8 bases identical to TRBD1. The junction had 5 bases not matched to a gene; V was cut back by 5 bases and J by 6 bases. The CDR3 covers 13 residues. Germline-derived CDR1 and CDR2 are SGHTA and FQGNSA. CDR3 in DNA: TGTGCCAGCAGCACACAGGGGGTTGATGGCTACACCTTC. Its protein is CASSTQGVDGYTF.

In this sample, this clonotype turned up many times. The chain couples TRBV28 to TRBJ2-7; 8 bases are shared with TRBD2. The V and J ends lost 10 bases and 6 bases, in that order; junction bases with no gene match: 5. Germline V gene data show CDR1 as MDHEN and CDR2 as SYDVKM. The CDR3 is made up of 11 amino acids. CDR3 coding DNA: TGTGCCACCGGGGGGGCACGCGAGCAGTACTTC. As protein: CATGGAREQYF.

This clonotype was picked up a small number of times. J is TRBJ2-2 and V is TRBV7-8, with TRBD2 matching over 9 bases. Trimming removed 7 bases from V and 0 bases from J; junction bases left unmatched: 9. The CDR3 spans 17 residues. CDR1 and CDR2 (germline): SGHVS, FQNEAQ. CDR3 DNA: TGTGCCAGCACCTTGCGGGGGGGCTGGGCGAACACCGGGGAGCTGTTTTTT. Residues: CASTLRGGWANTGELFF.